The 2 T cell receptor beta chains below were found in one sample sequenced in a study of T cell repertoires in cytomegalovirus infection. These receptors' targets are unknown. TCRdb re-analysed the reads in MiXCR, keeping a single row per CDR3 protein. This sample has tens of thousands of distinct CDR3 sequences, with 15% to 25% found just once. The source material was CD8+ T cells from cultured PBMCs, sampled from culture after CMV antigen stimulation. The receptors were sampled from a human donor in good health (CMV status not recorded). Some clones in this sample may be carry-over from other donors' samples.

This clonotype was seen at least ten times. This chain joins TRBV20-1 and TRBJ2-3; 12 bases line up with TRBD2. Germline loops: CDR1 DFQATT, CDR2 SNEGSKA (reference sequence). The CDR3 contains 14 residues. The V and J ends lost 3 bases and 5 bases, in that order; junction bases with no gene match: 3. The DNA of the CDR3 is TGCAGTGCTAGCCTAGCGGGAGGGGGAGATACGCAGTATTTT. Protein product: CSASLAGGGDTQYF.

The table lists this clonotype with many counts. The chain carries TRBV14 and TRBJ2-4; tentatively, D is TRBD1 (6 bases). The V end was cut by 6 bases, the J end by 8 bases, with 17 bases between. Germline lookup yields CDR1 SGHDN and CDR2 FVKESK. The CDR3 is 14 residues long. The CDR3, as DNA: TGTGCCAGCAGTCAACAGGGACGTTTGGACATTCAGTACTTC. Its translation is CASSQQGRLDIQYF.